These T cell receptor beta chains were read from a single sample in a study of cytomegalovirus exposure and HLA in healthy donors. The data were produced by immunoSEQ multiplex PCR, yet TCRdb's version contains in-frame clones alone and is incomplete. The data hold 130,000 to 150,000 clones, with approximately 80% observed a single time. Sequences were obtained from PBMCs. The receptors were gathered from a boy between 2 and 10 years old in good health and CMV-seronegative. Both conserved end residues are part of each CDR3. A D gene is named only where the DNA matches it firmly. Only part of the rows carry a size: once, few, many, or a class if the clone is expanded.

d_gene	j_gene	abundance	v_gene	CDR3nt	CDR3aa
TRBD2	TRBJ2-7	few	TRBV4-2	TGTGCCAGCAGCCAAGAACCACTAGCGGTCGGCTACGAGCAGTACTTC	CASSQEPLAVGYEQYF
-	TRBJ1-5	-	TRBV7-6	TGTGCCAGCAGCTTAGACGTCAGAAGCAATCAGCCCCAGCATTTT	CASSLDVRSNQPQHF
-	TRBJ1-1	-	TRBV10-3	TGTGCCATCAGTGATCGGGAGAACACTGAAGCTTTCTTT	CAISDRENTEAFF
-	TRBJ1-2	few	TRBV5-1	TGCGCCAGCAGCCAACGTGGGGCAGACTATGGCTACACCTTC	CASSQRGADYGYTF
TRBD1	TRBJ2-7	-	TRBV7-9	TGTTCCAGCAGCTTTTCTACAAGGGGGCCGACCTACGAGCAGTACTTC	CSSSFSTRGPTYEQYF
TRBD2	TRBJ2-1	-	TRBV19	TGTGCCAGTAGTATCGGGACTAGTCCTGTCGATGAGCAGTTCTTC	CASSIGTSPVDEQFF
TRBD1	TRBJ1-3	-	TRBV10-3	TGTGCCATCAGCACTGGACAGGGCGGCGGAAACACCATATATTTT	CAISTGQGGGNTIYF
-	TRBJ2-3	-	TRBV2	TGTGCCAGCGCCAGCGGCCTCACAGATACGCAGTATTTT	CASASGLTDTQYF
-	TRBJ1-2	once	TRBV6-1	TGTGCCAGCAGTGACATAGTCGGGGGGGGCAGCTATGGCTACACCTTC	CASSDIVGGGSYGYTF
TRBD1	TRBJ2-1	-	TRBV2	TGTGCCAGCAGTAGTGAGACAGGGCATGAGCAGTTCTTC	CASSSETGHEQFF
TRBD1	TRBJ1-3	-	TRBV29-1	TGCAGCGTCCCGGGACAGTCTGGAAACACCATATATTTT	CSVPGQSGNTIYF
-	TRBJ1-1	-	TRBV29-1	TGCAGCGCCGAAGGACAATGGGGCACTGAAGCTTTCTTT	CSAEGQWGTEAFF
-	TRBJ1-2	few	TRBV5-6	TGTGCCAGCAGGCTGCCGGTGGGCAGGGGCTACACCTTC	CASRLPVGRGYTF
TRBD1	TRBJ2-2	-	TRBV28	TGTGCCAGCAACCCATTGAACAGGGGAGACACCGGGGAGCTGTTTTTT	CASNPLNRGDTGELFF
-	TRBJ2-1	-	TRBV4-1	TGCGCCAGCAGCACACAACATCATGCGAAGACGGGTGGTGAGCAGTTCTTC	CASSTQHHAKTGGEQFF
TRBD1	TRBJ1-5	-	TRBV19	TGTGCCAGTAGTATTCGAGGGACAGGGGGCTCCAATCAGCCCCAGCATTTT	CASSIRGTGGSNQPQHF
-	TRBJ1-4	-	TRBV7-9	TGTGCCAGCAGCTCGTATGCAACTAATGAAAAACTGTTTTTT	CASSSYATNEKLFF
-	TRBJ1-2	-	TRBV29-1	TGCAGCGGGATGGGCAGTTCGCTTGGCTACACCTTC	CSGMGSSLGYTF
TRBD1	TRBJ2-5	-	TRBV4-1	TGCGCCAGCAGCCAGCCAGGGGGCCAAGAGACCCAGTACTTC	CASSQPGGQETQYF
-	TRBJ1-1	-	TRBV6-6	TGTGCCAGCGTGCCAGGGGTTGACACTGAAGCTTTCTTT	CASVPGVDTEAFF
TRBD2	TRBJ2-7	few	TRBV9	TGTGCCAGCAGCGTAGAGGGACTAGCGGCAAACGAGCAGTACTTC	CASSVEGLAANEQYF
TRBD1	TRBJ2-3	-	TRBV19	TGTGCCAGTAGAGGGGGCTTGACAGATACGCAGTATTTT	CASRGGLTDTQYF
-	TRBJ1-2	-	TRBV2	TGTGCCAGCGGCGTGGACAGCTTCTATGGCTACACCTTC	CASGVDSFYGYTF
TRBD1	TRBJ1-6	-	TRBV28	TGTGCCAGCAGTTTCAGGGGGAATTCACCCCTCCACTTT	CASSFRGNSPLHF
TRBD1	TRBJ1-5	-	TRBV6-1	TGTGCCAGCAGTGAATTAGACAGGGAGTTTCCCCGTAGCAATCAGCCCCAGCATTTT	CASSELDREFPRSNQPQHF
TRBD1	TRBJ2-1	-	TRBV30	TGTGCCTGGAGATCGAGGGGGCCCAATGAGCAGTTCTTC	CAWRSRGPNEQFF
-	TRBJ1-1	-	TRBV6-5	TGTGCCAGCAGGCCCCGGACACGGAGTAACACTGAAGCTTTCTTT	CASRPRTRSNTEAFF
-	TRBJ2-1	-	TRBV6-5	TGTGCCAGCACTGAGGGAGGGGGTAATGAGCAGTTCTTC	CASTEGGGNEQFF
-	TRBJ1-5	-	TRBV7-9	TGTGCCAGCAGCTCAGGTAGCAATCAGCCCCAGCATTTT	CASSSGSNQPQHF
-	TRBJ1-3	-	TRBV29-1	TGCAGCGCCGGTTCAGGGGCTGGAAACACCATATATTTT	CSAGSGAGNTIYF
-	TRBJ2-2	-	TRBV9	TGTGCCAGCAGCCCGGTTGGAGACGCGAACACCGGGGAGCTGTTTTTT	CASSPVGDANTGELFF
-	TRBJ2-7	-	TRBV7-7	TGTGCTAGCAGCAACGTTTCCGAGTTCGAATACGAGCAGTACTTC	CASSNVSEFEYEQYF
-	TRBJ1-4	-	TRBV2	TGTGCCACAATTTCGGAGCCCGGGGGAGAAAAACTGTTTTTT	CATISEPGGEKLFF
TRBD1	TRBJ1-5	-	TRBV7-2	TGTGCCAGCAGCTTAGGGACAGGGGGCGGAAGCAATCAGCCCCAGCATTTT	CASSLGTGGGSNQPQHF
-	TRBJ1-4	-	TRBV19	TGTGCCAGTAGATCCGGGGGTGCTAATGAAAAACTGTTTTTT	CASRSGGANEKLFF
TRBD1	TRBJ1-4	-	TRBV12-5	TGTGCTAGTGGTTCAAGACAGGGTACAAGGAATGAAAAACTGTTTTTT	CASGSRQGTRNEKLFF
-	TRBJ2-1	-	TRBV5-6	TGTGCCAGCAGCTTGGCTAGACGCTACAATGAGCAGTTCTTC	CASSLARRYNEQFF
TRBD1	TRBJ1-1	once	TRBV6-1	TGTGCCAGCAGTGAGGGACAGGCTCCTGAAGCTTTCTTT	CASSEGQAPEAFF
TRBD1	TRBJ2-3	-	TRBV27	TGTGCCAGCAGTTTAGGCGGGACAGGGAAGGCAGATACGCAGTATTTT	CASSLGGTGKADTQYF
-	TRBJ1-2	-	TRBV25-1	TGTGCCAGCAGTGAAATAAACAGCTATGGCTACACCTTC	CASSEINSYGYTF